Listed below are T cell receptor beta chains from one sample, sequenced in a study of blood T cell repertoires in COVID-19. Profiled with immunoSEQ multiplex PCR; TCRdb holds only in-frame clones, not every one. The data show roughly 76,000 clones, about four fifths seen once. The source material was peripheral blood. The receptors were gathered from a woman in her seventies with acute or convalescent COVID-19. Both conserved end residues are part of each CDR3. A D gene is named only where the DNA matches it firmly. Rows may omit the clone size; those that give it use once, few, many or a size class.

d_call: NA; v_call: TRBV29-1; clone_size: NA; j_call: TRBJ1-1; cdr3_aa: CSVGRALQPEAFF; cdr3_nt: TGCAGCGTTGGGAGGGCCCTACAGCCTGAAGCTTTCTTT
d_call: NA; v_call: TRBV11-2; clone_size: NA; j_call: TRBJ2-1; cdr3_aa: CASSRDWAQEQFF; cdr3_nt: TGTGCCAGCAGTCGGGACTGGGCCCAAGAGCAGTTCTTC
d_call: NA; v_call: TRBV2; clone_size: NA; j_call: TRBJ1-4; cdr3_aa: CASSTTGEKLFF; cdr3_nt: TGTGCCAGCAGCACAACAGGTGAAAAACTGTTTTTT
d_call: NA; v_call: TRBV7-2; clone_size: NA; j_call: TRBJ1-4; cdr3_aa: CASSLIMGGNEKLFF; cdr3_nt: TGTGCCAGCAGCTTAATTATGGGGGGTAATGAAAAACTGTTTTTT
d_call: NA; v_call: TRBV7-8; clone_size: NA; j_call: TRBJ1-2; cdr3_aa: CASSLTGFSGYTF; cdr3_nt: TGTGCCAGCAGCTTAACGGGGTTTAGTGGCTACACCTTC
d_call: TRBD1; v_call: TRBV7-2; clone_size: NA; j_call: TRBJ1-5; cdr3_aa: CASSLSIRGQQPQHF; cdr3_nt: TGTGCCAGCAGCTTATCCATTAGGGGGCAGCAGCCCCAGCATTTT
d_call: NA; v_call: TRBV6-6; clone_size: medium-sized; j_call: TRBJ2-5; cdr3_aa: CASSLAKETQYF; cdr3_nt: TGTGCCAGCAGTCTAGCAAAAGAGACCCAGTACTTC
d_call: NA; v_call: TRBV30; clone_size: NA; j_call: TRBJ2-1; cdr3_aa: CAWSVPGSEQFF; cdr3_nt: TGTGCCTGGAGTGTACCGGGGAGTGAGCAGTTCTTC
d_call: TRBD1; v_call: TRBV7-9; clone_size: once; j_call: TRBJ2-6; cdr3_aa: CASSFSGGGLAGANVLTF; cdr3_nt: TGTGCCAGCAGCTTTTCAGGGGGCGGCCTTGCTGGGGCCAACGTCCTGACTTTC
d_call: TRBD1; v_call: TRBV7-9; clone_size: NA; j_call: TRBJ2-6; cdr3_aa: CASSLRPDRAGANVLTF; cdr3_nt: TGTGCCAGCAGCTTACGACCGGACAGGGCCGGGGCCAACGTCCTGACTTTC
d_call: NA; v_call: TRBV14; clone_size: NA; j_call: TRBJ2-6; cdr3_aa: CASSQVQGAGANVLTF; cdr3_nt: TGTGCCAGCAGCCAAGTCCAGGGTGCTGGGGCCAACGTCCTGACTTTC
d_call: NA; v_call: TRBV19; clone_size: NA; j_call: TRBJ2-2; cdr3_aa: CASSITQGRNGELFF; cdr3_nt: TGTGCCAGTAGTATAACGCAGGGTCGAAACGGGGAGCTGTTTTTT
d_call: TRBD2; v_call: TRBV6-5; clone_size: few; j_call: TRBJ2-1; cdr3_aa: CASSYGSGLAGVEQFF; cdr3_nt: TGTGCCAGCAGTTACGGGTCGGGACTAGCGGGAGTTGAGCAGTTCTTC
d_call: TRBD1; v_call: TRBV6-5; clone_size: NA; j_call: TRBJ1-5; cdr3_aa: CASSPTGYSNQPQHF; cdr3_nt: TGTGCCAGCAGTCCGACAGGGTATAGCAATCAGCCCCAGCATTTT
d_call: NA; v_call: TRBV27; clone_size: NA; j_call: TRBJ2-3; cdr3_aa: CASSPLLATEPDTQYF; cdr3_nt: TGTGCCAGCAGTCCACTCCTAGCGACAGAGCCAGATACGCAGTATTTT
d_call: TRBD1; v_call: TRBV5-8; clone_size: NA; j_call: TRBJ1-1; cdr3_aa: CASSLDGTGGGTEAFF; cdr3_nt: TGTGCCAGCAGCTTGGACGGGACAGGGGGTGGCACTGAAGCTTTCTTT
d_call: TRBD1; v_call: TRBV19; clone_size: NA; j_call: TRBJ1-5; cdr3_aa: CASRTTGPLNQPQHF; cdr3_nt: TGTGCCAGTAGAACGACAGGGCCACTCAATCAGCCCCAGCATTTT
d_call: TRBD1; v_call: TRBV7-9; clone_size: NA; j_call: TRBJ2-7; cdr3_aa: CASSPTGYEQYF; cdr3_nt: TGTGCCAGCAGCCCGACAGGGTACGAGCAGTACTTC
d_call: NA; v_call: TRBV29-1; clone_size: NA; j_call: TRBJ2-3; cdr3_aa: CSVEATGRRTDTQYF; cdr3_nt: TGCAGCGTTGAAGCTACAGGGAGAAGGACAGATACGCAGTATTTT